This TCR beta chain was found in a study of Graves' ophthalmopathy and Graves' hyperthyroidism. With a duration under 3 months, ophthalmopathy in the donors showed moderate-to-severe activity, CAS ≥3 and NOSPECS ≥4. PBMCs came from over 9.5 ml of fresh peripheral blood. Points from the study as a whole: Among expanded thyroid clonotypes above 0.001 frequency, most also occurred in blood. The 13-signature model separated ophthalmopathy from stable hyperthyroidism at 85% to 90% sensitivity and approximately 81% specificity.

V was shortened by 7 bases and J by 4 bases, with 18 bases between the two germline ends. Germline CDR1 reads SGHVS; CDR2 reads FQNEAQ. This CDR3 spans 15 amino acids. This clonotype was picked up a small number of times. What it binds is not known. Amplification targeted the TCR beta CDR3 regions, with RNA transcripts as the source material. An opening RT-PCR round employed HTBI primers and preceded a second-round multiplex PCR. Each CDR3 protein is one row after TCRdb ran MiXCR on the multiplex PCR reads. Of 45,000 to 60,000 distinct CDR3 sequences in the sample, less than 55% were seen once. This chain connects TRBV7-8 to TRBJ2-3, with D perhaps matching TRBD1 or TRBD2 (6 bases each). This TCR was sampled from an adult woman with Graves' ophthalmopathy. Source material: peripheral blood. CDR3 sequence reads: CASIPTMGGADTQYF. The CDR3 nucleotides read TGTGCCAGCATCCCAACAATGGGGGGCGCAGATACGCAGTATTTT.